One sample yielded the 29 T cell receptor beta chains listed below, sequenced in a study of blood T cell repertoires in COVID-19. TCRdb's copy holds only in-frame clones and misses some; the assay was immunoSEQ multiplex PCR. The data hold around 300,000 clones, with around 90% observed a single time. Sequenced: peripheral blood. The receptors were sampled from a woman in her twenties or thirties with COVID-19, enrolled during active disease.

The gene calls are TRBV6-1 and TRBJ1-6, with D unclear. There are 17 residues in the CDR3. V was pared by 1 base and J by 0 bases, with 10 bases between. Germline V gives CDR1 MNHNS, CDR2 SASEGT. The CDR3 sequence: CASSEDNASSYNSPLHF. The CDR3 region has the DNA TGTGCCAGCAGTGAAGATAACGCTAGCTCCTATAATTCACCCCTCCACTTT.

The chain employs TRBV27 and TRBJ2-2, with 7 bases identical to TRBD1. The trim removed 0 bases at V and 4 bases at J, leaving 5 bases unmatched. Germline CDR1 is MNHEY and CDR2 is SMNVEV (reference sequence). The CDR3 is 16 residues long. This CDR3 reads CASSLSRGHGTGELFF. Written as DNA, the CDR3 is TGTGCCAGCAGTTTATCGAGGGGGCACGGCACCGGGGAGCTGTTTTTT.

The chain couples TRBV30 to TRBJ2-2; 13 nucleotides agree with TRBD2. Germline loops: CDR1 GTSNPN, CDR2 SVGIG (reference sequence). Trimming cost V 5 bases and J 6 bases; bases outside gene matches: 6. The CDR3 totals 15 residues. In nucleotides, the CDR3 is TGTGCCTGGTACAGACTAGCGGGAGGCCCCGGGGAGCTGTTTTTT. This translates into CAWYRLAGGPGELFF.

This chain joins TRBV19 and TRBJ2-1; D might be TRBD2 (5 bases). Looked up from germline, CDR1 is LNHDA and CDR2 is SQIVND (reference sequence). V lost 3 bases and J 7 bases, leaving 7 bases between the germline ends. This CDR3 has 12 amino acids. The chain's CDR3 is CASSMIANEQFF. The CDR3 nucleotides are TGTGCCAGTAGTATGATAGCGAATGAGCAGTTCTTC. The full variable domain, completed using reference TRBV19 and TRBJ2-1, is DGGITQSPKYLFRKEGQNVTLSCEQNLNHDAMYWYRQDPGQGLRLIYYSQIVNDFQKGDIAEGYSVSREKKESFPLTVTSAQKNPTAFYLCASSMIANEQFFGPGTRLTVL.

The chain is built from TRBV28 and TRBJ1-5; D is unresolved. Germline lookup yields CDR1 MDHEN and CDR2 SYDVKM. This CDR3 is built from 13 residues. V dropped 3 bases and J dropped 7 bases, with 10 bases sitting between them. CDR3 DNA sequence: TGTGCCAGCAGTTTCGGGAGTTGGCAGCCCCAGCATTTT. Its protein is CASSFGSWQPQHF.

This clone has a single count. A much larger clone lies a single base off, so this may be a read error. The rearrangement links TRBV7-2 to TRBJ2-3; 14 bases are a match to TRBD2. This CDR3 is built from 15 residues. Germline V gene data show CDR1 as SGHTA and CDR2 as FQGNSA. Trimming at V came to 5 bases and at J to 4 bases, leaving 2 bases not matched to a gene. CDR3 sequence: CASSQGLAGADTQYF. The CDR3 DNA sequence: TGTGCCAGCAGCCAGGGACTAGCGGGAGCAGATACGCAGTATTTT.

The J gene is TRBJ1-2, the V gene TRBV9; D unresolved. Trimming shortened V by 1 base and J by 2 bases, and 12 bases separated the two germline ends. Germline V gene lookup returns CDR1 SGDLS and CDR2 YYNGEE. The CDR3 is made up of 15 amino acids. CDR3 in DNA: TGTGCCAGCAGCGTAAGCCCATCAAACAACTATGGCTACACCTTC. The encoded protein is CASSVSPSNNYGYTF.

The gene calls are TRBV6-1 and TRBJ2-3; 9 positions agree with TRBD2. V was pared by 1 base and J by 6 bases, with 5 bases of the junction left unmatched. Germline CDR1 reads MNHNS; CDR2 reads SASEGT. This CDR3 is built from 15 residues. The CDR3 spells CASSEGGRAWDTQYF. CDR3 DNA sequence: TGTGCCAGCAGTGAAGGCGGGAGGGCCTGGGATACGCAGTATTTT.

This clone was recorded a few times. The chain carries TRBV7-9 and TRBJ2-1; 7 bases line up with TRBD2. This CDR3 spans 17 amino acids. Germline values: CDR1 SEHNR, CDR2 FQNEAQ (reference sequence). The V segment lost 4 bases and the J segment 8 bases; nucleotides outside the gene matches: 17. The CDR3 DNA follows: TGTGCCAGCAGCTCACTTTTAGGCCTAGCGGTCGGACATGAGCAGTTCTTC. Translated: CASSSLLGLAVGHEQFF.

The J gene is TRBJ2-1, the V gene TRBV29-1; 11 bases agree with TRBD2. V was pared by 6 bases and J by 8 bases, with 6 bases of the junction left unmatched. The CDR3 length is 13 residues. Germline V gene lookup returns CDR1 SQVTM and CDR2 ANQGSEA. CDR3 in amino acids: CSVATSGSDEQFF. The CDR3 bases are TGCAGCGTCGCAACTAGCGGGAGCGATGAGCAGTTCTTC.

This clone was picked up one time. The CDR3 protein is CSVEDIGGPSYNEQFF. In nucleotides, the CDR3 is TGCAGCGTTGAAGATATAGGCGGCCCCTCCTACAATGAGCAGTTCTTC. The gene calls are TRBV29-1 and TRBJ2-1; D is ambiguous. Germline loops: CDR1 SQVTM, CDR2 ANQGSEA. The CDR3 contains 16 residues. The V and J ends lost 0 bases and 0 bases respectively, with 12 bases between them.

J is TRBJ1-1 and V is TRBV28, with TRBD1 matching over 11 bases. The length of the CDR3 is 15 residues. Trimming took 3 bases from V and 6 from J; bases not matched to a gene: 6. Germline values: CDR1 MDHEN, CDR2 SYDVKM. CDR3 region: CASSFLDRGRSEAFF. The CDR3 DNA is TGTGCCAGCAGTTTCTTGGACAGGGGGCGTTCTGAAGCTTTCTTT.

In DNA, the CDR3 is TGTGCCAGCAGCCCCGGGGGGGCTTACAATGAGCAGTTCTTC. Translation: CASSPGGAYNEQFF. This chain links TRBV5-8 with TRBJ2-1; 8 nucleotides align to TRBD2. The CDR3 has 14 amino acids. J lost 4 bases, V lost 4 bases, and 4 bases had no gene match. Germline CDR1 is SGHTS and CDR2 is YDEGEE.

This clone was detected a few times. CDR3 DNA sequence: TGTGCCAGCGGGCCCGGTACTGGAAACACCATATATTTT. It specifies CASGPGTGNTIYF. The V gene is TRBV7-9, the J gene TRBJ1-3; D ambiguous. The germline V and J ends were trimmed by 8 bases and 2 bases, with 10 bases remaining between them. Germline lookup yields CDR1 SEHNR and CDR2 FQNEAQ (reference sequence). This CDR3 has 13 amino acids.

A word on this clone: The sample carries other DNA sequences with the same CDR3. The V and J genes are TRBV6-1 and TRBJ1-1; no clear D gene. CDR3 size: 12 residues. Between the trimmed V and J ends, which lost 1 base and 5 bases, there was a span of 5 bases. CDR1 and CDR2 (germline): MNHNS, SASEGT. CDR3 loop: CASSEVRTEAFF. CDR3 nucleotides: TGTGCCAGCAGTGAAGTTCGGACTGAAGCTTTCTTT.

The rearrangement uses TRBV19 and TRBJ2-7; TRBD1 agrees at 9 bases. The CDR3 is 15 residues long. Germline V gene sequence: CDR1 LNHDA, CDR2 SQIVND (reference sequence). With 3 bases clipped from V and 7 bases from J, the junction kept 10 bases outside the gene matches. In nucleotides, the CDR3 is TGTGCCAGTAGTATCGGGGGACAGGGAGGAGAAGAGCAGTACTTC. It specifies CASSIGGQGGEEQYF.

This rearrangement joins TRBV2 to TRBJ2-6; D gene uncertain. Germline V gene lookup returns CDR1 SNHLY and CDR2 FYNNEI. This CDR3 spans 16 amino acids. V dropped 8 bases and J dropped 0 bases, with 14 bases sitting between them. The CDR3 is CASHLAYDSGANVLTF. CDR3 DNA: TGTGCCAGCCACCTCGCCTATGACTCTGGGGCCAACGTCCTGACTTTC.

This clone has more than one count but fewer than ten. V is TRBV6-5 and J is TRBJ1-1, with 9 bases aligning to TRBD1. CDR3 length: 14 amino acids. The germline CDR1 and CDR2 sequences are MNHEY and SVGAGI. Trimming took 5 bases from V and 1 from J; bases not matched to a gene: 2. CDR3 protein: CASSRQGGNTEAFF. CDR3 DNA: TGTGCCAGCAGTAGACAGGGGGGGAACACTGAAGCTTTCTTT.

This rearrangement joins TRBV10-2 to TRBJ2-1; 7 bases fit TRBD2. Germline V gene sequence: CDR1 WSHSY, CDR2 SAAADI. CDR3 length: 16 amino acids. The J segment lost 5 bases and the V segment lost 7 bases, leaving 14 bases of the junction unmatched. CDR3 residues: CASKPFAGAGNNEQFF. In nucleotides, the CDR3 is TGCGCCAGCAAACCATTCGCGGGAGCCGGGAACAATGAGCAGTTCTTC.

This chain joins TRBV19 and TRBJ2-7; 7 bases are shared with TRBD1. CDR1 and CDR2 from the germline V gene are LNHDA and SQIVND (reference sequence). J gave up 0 bases and V 3 bases, and 8 bases lay outside the gene matches. The CDR3 extends over 16 amino acids. DNA for the CDR3: TGTGCCAGTAGTATCCCCGGACAGGTGGGCTCCTACGAGCAGTACTTC. Translation gives CASSIPGQVGSYEQYF.

The rearrangement uses TRBV6-1 and TRBJ1-2; TRBD1 aligns across 10 bases. V was clipped by 2 bases and J by 4 bases; unmatched bases: 7. The CDR3 is 16 residues long. CDR1 is MNHNS, CDR2 SASEGT, per germline. The CDR3 DNA is TGTGCCAGCAGTGAAACGACAGGGGGCGCCACCTATGGCTACACCTTC. Residues: CASSETTGGATYGYTF.

The rearrangement links TRBV29-1 to TRBJ2-2; TRBD1 might be the D (6 bases). The CDR3 runs to 15 residues. The germline V and J ends were trimmed by 4 bases and 3 bases, with 15 bases remaining between them. Germline loops: CDR1 SQVTM, CDR2 ANQGSEA. This CDR3 reads CSVVSGVEDTGELFF. DNA for the CDR3: TGCAGCGTTGTGTCAGGGGTTGAGGACACCGGGGAGCTGTTTTTT.

The chain joins TRBV3-1 (or the pseudogene TRBV3-2) to TRBJ1-1, with 8 bases that match TRBD1. Germline loops: CDR1 LGHDT, CDR2 YNNKEL (reference sequence). Trimming cost V 1 base and J 4 bases; bases outside gene matches: 5. The CDR3 length is 15 residues. The CDR3 DNA reads TGTGCCAGCAGCCAAGGACAGGGGAGGGCCACTGAAGCTTTCTTT. Residues: CASSQGQGRATEAFF.

The rearrangement uses TRBV12-3 or TRBV12-4 and TRBJ1-2; a weak D match, TRBD1 (6 bases). The CDR3 loop spans 13 amino acids. The V and J ends lost 8 bases and 4 bases respectively, with 14 bases between them. CDR3 coding DNA: TGTGCCAGCGGACCGGACAGTCGCTATGGCTACACCTTC. This translates into CASGPDSRYGYTF.

This clone was seen a single time. The J gene is TRBJ1-1, the V gene TRBV19; 12 bases are shared with TRBD1. CDR1 and CDR2 (germline): LNHDA, SQIVND (reference sequence). This CDR3 region has 16 residues. V shed 2 bases and J 5 bases; nucleotides not matched to a gene: 6. CDR3 nucleotide sequence: TGTGCCAGTAGTATAACCCCGGGACAGGGGGCAACTGAAGCTTTCTTT. Translated, it gives CASSITPGQGATEAFF. Full variable domain (rest looked up from reference TRBV19 and TRBJ1-1): DGGITQSPKYLFRKEGQNVTLSCEQNLNHDAMYWYRQDPGQGLRLIYYSQIVNDFQKGDIAEGYSVSREKKESFPLTVTSAQKNPTAFYLCASSITPGQGATEAFFGQGTRLTVV.

This clone is a singleton in its sample. The chain is built from TRBV2 and TRBJ1-1; D perhaps matches TRBD1 (5 bases). V shed 6 bases and J shed 0 bases, with 11 bases lying between them. The CDR3 consists of 14 residues. Germline CDR1 SNHLY, CDR2 FYNNEI. CDR3 residues: CASSGGRVNTEAFF. For the CDR3, the DNA is TGTGCCAGCAGCGGGGGACGGGTGAACACTGAAGCTTTCTTT.

The V call is TRBV28, the J call TRBJ2-3; TRBD2 is a possible D gene (5 bases). This CDR3 comprises 17 residues. Germline assignment: CDR1 MDHEN and CDR2 SYDVKM. V lost 6 bases and J lost 4, with 23 bases in between. CDR3 protein: CASRPPQIGNGPDTQYF. Written as DNA, the CDR3 is TGTGCCAGCAGGCCACCTCAGATCGGGAACGGCCCAGATACGCAGTATTTT.

The chain is built from TRBV6-5 and TRBJ1-2; D unclear. Per germline, CDR1 MNHEY and CDR2 SVGAGI. V was pared by 4 bases and J by 3 bases, with 15 bases between. The CDR3 loop spans 15 amino acids. Here the CDR3 reads CASSSTVGSDYGYTF. CDR3 bases: TGTGCCAGCAGTTCAACCGTCGGGTCCGACTATGGCTACACCTTC.

The chain recombines TRBV2 with TRBJ1-1; the match to TRBD1 covers 9 bases. In germline, CDR1 is SNHLY, CDR2 FYNNEI. The CDR3 covers 13 residues. V gave up 5 bases and J gave up 5 bases; unmatched junction bases: 3. CDR3 region: CASSRQGVTEAFF. In DNA, the CDR3 is TGTGCCAGCAGTCGACAGGGGGTGACTGAAGCTTTCTTT. Full variable domain (outside the CDR3, taken from reference TRBV2 and TRBJ1-1): EPEVTQTPSHQVTQMGQEVILRCVPISNHLYFYWYRQILGQKVEFLVSFYNNEISEKSEIFDDQFSVERPDGSNFTLKIRSTKLEDSAMYFCASSRQGVTEAFFGQGTRLTVV.